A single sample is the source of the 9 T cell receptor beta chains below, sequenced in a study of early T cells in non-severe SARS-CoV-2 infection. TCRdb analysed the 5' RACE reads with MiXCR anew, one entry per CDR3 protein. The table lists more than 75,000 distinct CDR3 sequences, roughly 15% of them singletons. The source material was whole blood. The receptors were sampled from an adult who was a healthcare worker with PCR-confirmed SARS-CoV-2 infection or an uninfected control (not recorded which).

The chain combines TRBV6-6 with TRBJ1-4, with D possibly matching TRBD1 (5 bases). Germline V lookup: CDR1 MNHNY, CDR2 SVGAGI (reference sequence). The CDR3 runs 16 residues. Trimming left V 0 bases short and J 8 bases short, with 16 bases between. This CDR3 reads CASSYSSGDSGEKLFF. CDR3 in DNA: TGTGCCAGCAGTTACTCGTCGGGGGATTCGGGAGAAAAACTGTTTTTT.

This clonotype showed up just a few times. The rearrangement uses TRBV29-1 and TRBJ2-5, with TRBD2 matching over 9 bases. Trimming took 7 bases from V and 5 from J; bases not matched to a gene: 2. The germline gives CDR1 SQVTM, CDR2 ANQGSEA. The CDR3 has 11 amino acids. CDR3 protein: CSGGGAETQYF. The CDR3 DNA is TGCAGCGGCGGGGGGGCCGAGACCCAGTACTTC.

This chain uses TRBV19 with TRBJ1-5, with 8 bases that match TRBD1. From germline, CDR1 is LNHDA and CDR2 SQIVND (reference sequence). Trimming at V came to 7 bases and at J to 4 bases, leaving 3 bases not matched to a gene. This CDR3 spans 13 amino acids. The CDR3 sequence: CASNRQGNQPQHF. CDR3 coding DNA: TGTGCCAGTAATCGACAGGGGAATCAGCCCCAGCATTTT.

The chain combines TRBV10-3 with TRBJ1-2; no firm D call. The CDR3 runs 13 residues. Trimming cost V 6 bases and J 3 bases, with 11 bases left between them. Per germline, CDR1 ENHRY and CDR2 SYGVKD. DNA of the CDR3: TGTGCCATCAGCCCAGCGGATTACTATGGCTACACCTTC. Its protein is CAISPADYYGYTF.

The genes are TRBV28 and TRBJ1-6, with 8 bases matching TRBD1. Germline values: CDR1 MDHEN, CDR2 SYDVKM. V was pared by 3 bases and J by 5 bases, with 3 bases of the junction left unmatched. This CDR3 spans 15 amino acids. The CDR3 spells CASSFYRGDNSPLHF. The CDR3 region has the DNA TGTGCCAGCAGTTTCTACAGGGGGGATAATTCACCCCTCCACTTT.

CDR3 nucleotide sequence: TGTGCCTGGAGTGTCGACGGCTATGGCTACACCTTC. Protein: CAWSVDGYGYTF. The gene calls are TRBV30 and TRBJ1-2; D unresolved. Per germline, CDR1 GTSNPN and CDR2 SVGIG (reference sequence). The CDR3 consists of 12 residues. V shed 0 bases and J shed 4 bases, with 6 bases lying between them.

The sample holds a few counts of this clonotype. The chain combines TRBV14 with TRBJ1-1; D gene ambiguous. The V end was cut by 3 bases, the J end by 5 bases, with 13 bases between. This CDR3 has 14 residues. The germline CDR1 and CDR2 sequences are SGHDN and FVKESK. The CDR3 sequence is CASSQFSPRTEAFF. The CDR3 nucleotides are TGTGCCAGCAGCCAGTTTTCACCCCGAACTGAAGCTTTCTTT. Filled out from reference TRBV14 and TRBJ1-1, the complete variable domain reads EAGVTQFPSHSVIEKGQTVTLRCDPISGHDNLYWYRRVMGKEIKFLLHFVKESKQDESGMPNNRFLAERTGGTYSTLKVQPAELEDSGVYFCASSQFSPRTEAFFGQGTRLTVV.

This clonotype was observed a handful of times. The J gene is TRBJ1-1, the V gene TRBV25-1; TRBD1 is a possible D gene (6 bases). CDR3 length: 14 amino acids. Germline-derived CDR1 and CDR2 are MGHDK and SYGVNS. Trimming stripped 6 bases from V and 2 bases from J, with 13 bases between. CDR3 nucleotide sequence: TGTGCCAGCAGGAAGGGGGGCCCAAACACTGAAGCTTTCTTT. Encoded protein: CASRKGGPNTEAFF. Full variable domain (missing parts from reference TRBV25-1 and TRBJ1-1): EADIYQTPRYLVIGTGKKITLECSQTMGHDKMYWYQQDPGMELHLIHYSYGVNSTEKGDLSSESTVSRIRTEHFPLTLESARPSHTSQYLCASRKGGPNTEAFFGQGTRLTVV.

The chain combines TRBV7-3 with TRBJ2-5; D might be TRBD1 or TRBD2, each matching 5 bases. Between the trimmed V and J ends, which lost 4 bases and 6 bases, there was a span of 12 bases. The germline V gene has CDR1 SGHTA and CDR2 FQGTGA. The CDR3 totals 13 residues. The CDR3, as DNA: TGTGCCAGCAGCTACCGGGGCACGCAGACCCAGTACTTC. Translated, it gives CASSYRGTQTQYF. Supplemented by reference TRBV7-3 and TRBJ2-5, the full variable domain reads GAGVSQTPSNKVTEKGKYVELRCDPISGHTALYWYRQSLGQGPEFLIYFQGTGAADDSGLPNDRFFAVRPEGSVSTLKIQRTERGDSAVYLCASSYRGTQTQYFGPGTRLLVL.